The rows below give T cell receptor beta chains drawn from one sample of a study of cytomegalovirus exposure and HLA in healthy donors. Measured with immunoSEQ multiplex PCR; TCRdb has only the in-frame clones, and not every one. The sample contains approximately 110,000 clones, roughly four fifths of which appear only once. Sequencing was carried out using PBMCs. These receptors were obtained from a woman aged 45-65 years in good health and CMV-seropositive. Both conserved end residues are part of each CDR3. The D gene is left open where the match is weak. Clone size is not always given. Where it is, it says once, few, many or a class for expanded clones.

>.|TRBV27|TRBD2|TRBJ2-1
CASSSETSGANEQFF
TGTGCCAGCAGTTCCGAGACTAGCGGGGCCAATGAGCAGTTCTTC
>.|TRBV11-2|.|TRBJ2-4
CASSLVSRGSNIQYF
TGTGCCAGCAGCTTAGTCAGTCGCGGTTCAAACATTCAGTACTTC
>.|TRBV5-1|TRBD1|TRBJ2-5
CASSLAPGQGGTQYF
TGCGCCAGCAGCTTGGCCCCCGGACAGGGAGGGACCCAGTACTTC
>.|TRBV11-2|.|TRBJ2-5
CASSLVGRETQYF
TGTGCCAGCAGCTTAGTTGGTCGGGAGACCCAGTACTTC
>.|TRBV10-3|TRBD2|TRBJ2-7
CAISFFSSGAYEQYF
TGTGCCATCAGTTTTTTTTCAAGCGGGGCCTACGAGCAGTACTTC
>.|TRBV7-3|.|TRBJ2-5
CASSPGVRRETQYF
TGTGCCAGCAGCCCCGGGGTCCGGAGAGAGACCCAGTACTTC
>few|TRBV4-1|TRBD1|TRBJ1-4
CASSQDNRGGPTNEKLFF
TGCGCCAGCAGCCAAGATAACAGGGGGGGGCCAACTAATGAAAAACTGTTTTTT
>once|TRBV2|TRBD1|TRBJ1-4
CASGGWTGRGEKLFF
TGTGCCAGCGGAGGCTGGACAGGGAGAGGTGAAAAACTGTTTTTT
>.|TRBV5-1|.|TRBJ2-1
CASRNGGSSYNEQFF
TGCGCCAGCAGGAATGGGGGGAGCTCCTACAATGAGCAGTTCTTC
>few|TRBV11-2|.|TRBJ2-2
CASSRDSTGELFF
TGTGCCAGCAGTCGGGATTCCACCGGGGAGCTGTTTTTT
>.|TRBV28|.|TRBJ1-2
CASTTGTGRVRYTF
TGTGCCAGCACGACCGGAACAGGCCGAGTACGCTACACCTTC
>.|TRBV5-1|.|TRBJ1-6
CASRGGPSNSPLHF
TGCGCCAGCAGGGGAGGACCAAGTAATTCACCCCTCCACTTT
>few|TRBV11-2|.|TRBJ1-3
CASSFQGLSAGNTIYF
TGTGCCAGCAGCTTCCAGGGCCTATCTGCGGGAAACACCATATATTTT
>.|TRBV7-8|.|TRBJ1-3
CASSLADTGQNMVGNTIYF
TGTGCCAGCAGCTTAGCGGATACGGGACAAAACATGGTTGGAAACACCATATATTTT
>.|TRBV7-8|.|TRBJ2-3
CASSLTGSSTDTQYF
TGTGCCAGCAGCTTAACAGGGAGTAGCACAGATACGCAGTATTTT
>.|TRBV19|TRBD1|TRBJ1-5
CASSSPGTGYVQPQHF
TGTGCCAGTAGTAGCCCCGGGACAGGGTATGTTCAGCCCCAGCATTTT
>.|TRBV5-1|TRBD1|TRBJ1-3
CASRRDRGVNTIYF
TGCGCCAGCAGGCGTGACAGGGGAGTCAACACCATATATTTT
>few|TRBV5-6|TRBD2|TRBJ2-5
CASSLAAGGGETQYF
TGTGCCAGCAGCTTGGCGGCGGGGGGCGGAGAGACCCAGTACTTC
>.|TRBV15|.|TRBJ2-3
CATTTGFGADTQYF
TGTGCCACCACAACGGGGTTCGGTGCAGATACGCAGTATTTT
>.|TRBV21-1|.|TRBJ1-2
CASRFRDRSRGYGYTF
TGTGCCAGCCGATTCCGGGACAGGTCTAGAGGCTATGGCTACACCTTC
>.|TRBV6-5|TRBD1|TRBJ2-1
CASSYLGQGSNEQFF
TGTGCCAGCAGTTATCTTGGACAGGGGAGCAATGAGCAGTTCTTC
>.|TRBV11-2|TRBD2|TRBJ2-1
CASSPQRGSYNEQFF
TGTGCCAGCAGCCCCCAGCGGGGGAGCTACAATGAGCAGTTCTTC
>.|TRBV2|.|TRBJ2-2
CASSERGIQVTGELFF
TGTGCCAGCAGTGAAAGAGGGATTCAGGTCACCGGGGAGCTGTTTTTT
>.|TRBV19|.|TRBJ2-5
CASSMSGSETQYF
TGTGCCAGTAGTATGTCCGGGTCAGAGACCCAGTACTTC
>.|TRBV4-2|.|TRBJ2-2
CASSQDHRGTGELFF
TGTGCCAGCAGCCAGGACCACCGGGGGACCGGGGAGCTGTTTTTT
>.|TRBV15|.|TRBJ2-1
CATSRDSHVKQFF
TGTGCCACCAGCAGAGATTCACACGTAAAGCAGTTCTTC
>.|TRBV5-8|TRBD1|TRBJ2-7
CASSRDSVYEQYF
TGTGCCAGCAGTCGGGACAGCGTATACGAGCAGTACTTC
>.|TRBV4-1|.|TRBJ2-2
CASSQVDMGFATGELFF
TGCGCCAGCAGCCAAGTGGATATGGGCTTTGCCACCGGGGAGCTGTTTTTT
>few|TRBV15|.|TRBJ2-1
CATSRTGYNEQFF
TGTGCCACCAGCAGAACGGGTTACAATGAGCAGTTCTTC
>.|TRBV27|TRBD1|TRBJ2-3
CASSFRGRWGTDTQYF
TGTGCCAGCAGTTTCAGGGGGCGATGGGGCACAGATACGCAGTATTTT
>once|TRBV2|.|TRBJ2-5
CASSGGAALETQYF
TGTGCCAGCAGTGGAGGCGCCGCGCTGGAGACCCAGTACTTC
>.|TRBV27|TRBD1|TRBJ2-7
CASNEGQGPQYF
TGTGCCAGCAACGAGGGACAGGGGCCCCAGTACTTC
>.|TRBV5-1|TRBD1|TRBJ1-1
CASSPGTANTEAFF
TGCGCCAGCAGCCCTGGGACAGCAAACACTGAAGCTTTCTTT
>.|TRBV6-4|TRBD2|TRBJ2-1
CASRASGSSYNEQFF
TGTGCCAGCAGGGCTAGCGGTAGCTCCTACAATGAGCAGTTCTTC
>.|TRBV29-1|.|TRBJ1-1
CSVTRGNTEAFF
TGCAGCGTGACCAGGGGGAACACTGAAGCTTTCTTT
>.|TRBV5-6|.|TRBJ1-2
CASSPLGGLGRYGYTF
TGTGCCAGCAGTCCCCTGGGGGGGCTCGGACGCTATGGCTACACCTTC
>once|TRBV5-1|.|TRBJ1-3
CASSLSVGHRGGNTIYF
TGCGCCAGCAGCTTGTCGGTAGGGCACCGGGGGGGAAACACCATATATTTT
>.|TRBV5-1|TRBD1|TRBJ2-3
CASSSGDRGIDTQYF
TGCGCCAGCAGCTCAGGGGACAGGGGTATCGATACGCAGTATTTT
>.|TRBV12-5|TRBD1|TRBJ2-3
CASGLRGPGTDTQYF
TGTGCTAGTGGTTTAAGGGGGCCAGGCACAGATACGCAGTATTTT
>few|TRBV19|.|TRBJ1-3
CASSMMASGNTIYF
TGTGCCAGTAGTATGATGGCCTCTGGAAACACCATATATTTT
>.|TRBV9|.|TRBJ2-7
CASRARQALYEQYF
TGTGCCAGCAGAGCCCGACAGGCACTCTACGAGCAGTACTTC
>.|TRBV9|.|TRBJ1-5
CASSRGGLWGNQPQHF
TGTGCCAGCAGCCGCGGAGGGCTTTGGGGCAATCAGCCCCAGCATTTT
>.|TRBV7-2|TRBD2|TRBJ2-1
CASSWERGAQFF
TGTGCCAGCAGCTGGGAGCGGGGAGCGCAGTTCTTC
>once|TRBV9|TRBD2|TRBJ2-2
CASSPSAAGAGELFF
TGTGCCAGCAGCCCCTCCGCCGCGGGGGCCGGGGAGCTGTTTTTT
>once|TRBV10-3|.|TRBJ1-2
CAIRGHVNYGYTF
TGTGCCATCAGAGGACACGTTAACTATGGCTACACCTTC
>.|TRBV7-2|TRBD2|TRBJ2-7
CASSLGTSGYSYEQYF
TGTGCCAGCAGCTTAGGAACTAGCGGGTACTCCTACGAGCAGTACTTC
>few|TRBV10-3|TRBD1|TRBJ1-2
CAISKQGEQDGYTF
TGTGCCATCAGCAAACAGGGGGAGCAGGATGGCTACACCTTC
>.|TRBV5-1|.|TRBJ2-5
CASSPGLSSETQYF
TGCGCCAGCAGCCCGGGACTGTCATCAGAGACCCAGTACTTC
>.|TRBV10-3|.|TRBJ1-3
CAISEGSASGNTIYF
TGTGCCATCAGTGAGGGGAGTGCGTCTGGAAACACCATATATTTT
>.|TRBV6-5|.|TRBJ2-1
CASSYIGTSNEQFF
TGTGCCAGCAGTTATATCGGGACAAGTAATGAGCAGTTCTTC
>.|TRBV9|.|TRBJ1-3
CASSVGAGWGNTIYF
TGTGCCAGCAGCGTAGGGGCGGGCTGGGGAAACACCATATATTTT
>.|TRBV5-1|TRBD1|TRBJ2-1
CASSLVPTGKNEQFF
TGCGCCAGCAGCTTGGTACCGACAGGGAAAAATGAGCAGTTCTTC
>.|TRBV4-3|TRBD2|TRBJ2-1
CASSQDIAGASYNEQFF
TGCGCCAGCAGCCAAGATATAGCGGGGGCCTCCTACAATGAGCAGTTCTTC
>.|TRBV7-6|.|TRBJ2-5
CASSGAYGGEQYF
TGTGCCAGCAGCGGCGCATACGGCGGGGAGCAGTACTTC
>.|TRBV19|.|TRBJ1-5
CASSIGGNSNQPQHF
TGTGCCAGTAGTATTGGGGGGAACAGCAATCAGCCCCAGCATTTT
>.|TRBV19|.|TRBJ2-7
CASSRGGRNEQYF
TGTGCCAGTAGCCGCGGAGGGCGTAATGAGCAGTACTTC
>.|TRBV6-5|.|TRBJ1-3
CASRRGNTIYF
TGTGCCAGCAGGAGGGGAAACACCATATATTTT
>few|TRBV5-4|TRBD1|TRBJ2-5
CASSAPGTGRVETQYF
TGTGCCAGCAGCGCCCCCGGGACAGGGAGAGTAGAGACCCAGTACTTC